This is a list of T cell receptor beta chains from one sample in a study of human T cells and chemical hapten exposure. A single record per CDR3 protein comes from TCRdb applying MiXCR to the RACE reads. This sample has 300,000 to 400,000 distinct CDR3 sequences; more than 4.5% occur once, and the top ten carry about 2.5%. The sample in question was whole blood, obtained in connection with sensitization to the hapten diphenylcyclopropenone (DPC). The receptors shown here come from a woman in her forties or fifties with alopecia areata. Some clones in this sample may be carry-over from other donors' samples. CDR3s include the opening cysteine and the closing phenylalanine or tryptophan. Each record gives: J gene, D gene, clone size, V gene, CDR3 DNA, CDR3 protein. A D gene is named only where the DNA matches it firmly. Size is stated for part of the rows, as once, few or many counts, or as a class when the clone is expanded.

J: TRBJ2-3
D: TRBD1
size: .
V: TRBV6-5
DNA: TGTGCCAGCAGATGGACAGGGGCAGATACGCAGTATTTT
CDR3: CASRWTGADTQYF

J: TRBJ2-1
D: .
size: many
V: TRBV7-9
DNA: TGTGCCAGCAGCCCGCGACAAGAGCAGTTCTTC
CDR3: CASSPRQEQFF

J: TRBJ2-1
D: TRBD2
size: many
V: TRBV10-3
DNA: TGTGCCATCAGTGAGTCGAATAGCGGGATGGATGAGCAGTTCTTC
CDR3: CAISESNSGMDEQFF

J: TRBJ2-3
D: .
size: many
V: TRBV28
DNA: TGTGCCAGCAGTTGGGGATGGGCATCTAGCACAGATACGCAGTATTTT
CDR3: CASSWGWASSTDTQYF

J: TRBJ1-6
D: .
size: .
V: TRBV5-6
DNA: TGTGCCAGCAGCTTGAGGGGGGCTACCTATAATTCACCCCTCCACTTT
CDR3: CASSLRGATYNSPLHF

J: TRBJ1-5
D: .
size: few
V: TRBV2
DNA: TGTGCCAGCAGTGCCCCCGGGGGCAGCAATCAGCCCCAGCATTTT
CDR3: CASSAPGGSNQPQHF

J: TRBJ2-7
D: .
size: many
V: TRBV6-2/TRBV6-3
DNA: TGTGCCAGCCGTCCGGACGGCACCTACGAGCAGTACTTC
CDR3: CASRPDGTYEQYF

J: TRBJ1-2
D: .
size: few
V: TRBV5-6
DNA: TGTGCCAGCAGCTCCGGGGAGGGGGTCCTGATCTATGGCTACACCTTC
CDR3: CASSSGEGVLIYGYTF

J: TRBJ2-7
D: TRBD1
size: .
V: TRBV14
DNA: TGTGCCAGCAGTCGATTACAGGGGCCAGGATACGAGCAGTACTTC
CDR3: CASSRLQGPGYEQYF

J: TRBJ2-2
D: TRBD1
size: many
V: TRBV28
DNA: TGTGCCAGCAGTATCGGGACAGAGTCGAACACCGGGGAGCTGTTTTTT
CDR3: CASSIGTESNTGELFF

J: TRBJ2-5
D: .
size: .
V: TRBV11-2
DNA: TGTGCCAGCAGCTTAGTGACAACTCAAGAGACCCAGTACTTC
CDR3: CASSLVTTQETQYF

J: TRBJ2-7
D: TRBD1
size: many
V: TRBV28
DNA: TGTGCCAGCAGCCCTGGACAGGGGCGGATAGGGGAGCAGTACTTC
CDR3: CASSPGQGRIGEQYF

J: TRBJ2-5
D: .
size: .
V: TRBV7-2
DNA: TGTGCCAGCAGCTTAGGTCTCCCGGAGACCCAGTACTTC
CDR3: CASSLGLPETQYF

J: TRBJ2-4
D: .
size: .
V: TRBV27
DNA: TGTGCCAGCAGTTGGGGGGCCGGGGAAAACATTCAGTACTTC
CDR3: CASSWGAGENIQYF

J: TRBJ2-4
D: .
size: few
V: TRBV20-1
DNA: TGCAGTGCCAGGCCTTGGGGAAACACAAACATTCAGTACTTC
CDR3: CSARPWGNTNIQYF

J: TRBJ1-1
D: .
size: .
V: TRBV3-1
DNA: TGTGCCAGTACAGGGTCGAACACTGAAGCTTTCTTT
CDR3: CASTGSNTEAFF

J: TRBJ1-1
D: .
size: few
V: TRBV27
DNA: TGTGCCAGCAGTCCAGGACGGTACATGAACACTGAAGCTTTCTTT
CDR3: CASSPGRYMNTEAFF

J: TRBJ1-5
D: .
size: few
V: TRBV6-5
DNA: TGTGCCAGCAGTTACTCAGGGCTCGAGAATAGCAATCAGCCCCAGCATTTT
CDR3: CASSYSGLENSNQPQHF

J: TRBJ2-7
D: .
size: many
V: TRBV10-3
DNA: TGTGCCATCAGTGACACTTCCTACGAGCAGTACTTC
CDR3: CAISDTSYEQYF

J: TRBJ1-2
D: .
size: few
V: TRBV15
DNA: TGTGCCACCAGCCGTAGGGGGGCTAACTATGGCTACACCTTC
CDR3: CATSRRGANYGYTF

J: TRBJ1-5
D: .
size: many
V: TRBV28
DNA: TGTGCCAGCACGGGTGGGCAGCCCCAGCATTTT
CDR3: CASTGGQPQHF

J: TRBJ1-2
D: .
size: few
V: TRBV29-1
DNA: TGCAGCGGGGATTACGGGGGCTATGGCTACACCTTC
CDR3: CSGDYGGYGYTF

J: TRBJ2-1
D: TRBD2
size: many
V: TRBV7-9
DNA: TGTGCCAGCAGCTTTCTAGCGGCTTACAATGAGCAGTTCTTC
CDR3: CASSFLAAYNEQFF

J: TRBJ1-1
D: .
size: .
V: TRBV20-1
DNA: TGCAGTGCTACGGCCAGACCCTTGAACACTGAAGCTTTCTTT
CDR3: CSATARPLNTEAFF

J: TRBJ1-5
D: .
size: many
V: TRBV6-1
DNA: TGTGCCAGCAGGACAGGTCCGAATCAGCCCCAGCATTTT
CDR3: CASRTGPNQPQHF

J: TRBJ2-2
D: .
size: .
V: TRBV25-1
DNA: TGTGCCAGCGGAATGGGCAGGGGGGCCGGGGAGCTGTTTTTT
CDR3: CASGMGRGAGELFF

J: TRBJ2-3
D: TRBD1
size: few
V: TRBV7-2
DNA: TGTGCCAGCAGCCCGACAGGGGGGGGCTTTGATACGCAGTATTTT
CDR3: CASSPTGGGFDTQYF

J: TRBJ2-3
D: .
size: few
V: TRBV6-5
DNA: TGTGCCAGCAGTTACTCAACAGTACCAGATACGCAGTATTTT
CDR3: CASSYSTVPDTQYF

J: TRBJ1-2
D: .
size: many
V: TRBV6-1
DNA: TGTGCCAGCAGTGATGGGGGAATTGGCTATGGCTACACCTTC
CDR3: CASSDGGIGYGYTF

J: TRBJ2-3
D: .
size: few
V: TRBV6-5
DNA: TGTGCCAGCAGTTACTCGTCGCGGACAGATACGCAGTATTTT
CDR3: CASSYSSRTDTQYF

J: TRBJ2-2
D: .
size: many
V: TRBV11-3
DNA: TGTGCCAGCAGCTCCGACAGTTGGAACACCGGGGAGCTGTTTTTT
CDR3: CASSSDSWNTGELFF

J: TRBJ2-7
D: TRBD1
size: few
V: TRBV29-1
DNA: TGCAGCGTTTCTGTGGACAGGGGGCGCGAGCAGTACTTC
CDR3: CSVSVDRGREQYF

J: TRBJ2-3
D: .
size: many
V: TRBV28
DNA: TGTGCCAGCAGTTTTGCAGGGAGTATCACAGATACGCAGTATTTT
CDR3: CASSFAGSITDTQYF

J: TRBJ2-5
D: TRBD2
size: .
V: TRBV5-4
DNA: TGTGCCAGCAGCCCCTTAGGCGGGAGAGAGACCCAGTACTTC
CDR3: CASSPLGGRETQYF

J: TRBJ2-5
D: TRBD1
size: many
V: TRBV11-1
DNA: TGTGCCAGCAGCTTAGGACAGGGGGAGACCCAGTACTTC
CDR3: CASSLGQGETQYF

J: TRBJ1-1
D: TRBD1
size: .
V: TRBV12-5
DNA: TGTGCTAGTGGTCCCACCGGACAGGGCGTGGAAGCTTTCTTT
CDR3: CASGPTGQGVEAFF

J: TRBJ2-3
D: TRBD2
size: many
V: TRBV20-1
DNA: TGCAGTGCTAGGCGGGGGGGCGAAGATACGCAGTATTTT
CDR3: CSARRGGEDTQYF

J: TRBJ1-1
D: .
size: few
V: TRBV25-1
DNA: TGTGCCAGCAGTGTGGGGGCGGCTGAAGCTTTCTTT
CDR3: CASSVGAAEAFF

J: TRBJ1-1
D: .
size: .
V: TRBV27
DNA: TGTGCCAGCAATGCCGGTCGGGGCCTGAACACTGAAGCTTTCTTT
CDR3: CASNAGRGLNTEAFF

J: TRBJ2-3
D: TRBD2
size: many
V: TRBV18
DNA: TGTGCCAGCTCGGGAGGACTAGCGGTTACAGATACGCAGTATTTT
CDR3: CASSGGLAVTDTQYF

J: TRBJ1-5
D: TRBD1
size: many
V: TRBV29-1
DNA: TGCAGCGTGGCGACAGGGGGCAGGGGCAATCAGCCCCAGCATTTT
CDR3: CSVATGGRGNQPQHF

J: TRBJ2-2
D: .
size: .
V: TRBV11-2
DNA: TGTGCCAGCAGCCGCCAGGGCTCGGAGGGCGGGGAGCTGTTTTTT
CDR3: CASSRQGSEGGELFF

J: TRBJ1-1
D: .
size: many
V: TRBV12-3/TRBV12-4
DNA: TGTGCCAGCAGTCCCTCGGCCGGGCCGGAGACTGAAGCTTTCTTT
CDR3: CASSPSAGPETEAFF

J: TRBJ1-2
D: .
size: many
V: TRBV6-6
DNA: TGTGCCAGCAGTTACCCAGGCAACTATGGCTACACCTTC
CDR3: CASSYPGNYGYTF

J: TRBJ1-1
D: .
size: few
V: TRBV4-2
DNA: TGTGCCAGCAGCCCCCTTAATTTCATGAACACTGAAGCTTTCTTT
CDR3: CASSPLNFMNTEAFF

J: TRBJ2-7
D: .
size: .
V: TRBV5-1
DNA: TGCGCCAGCAGCACCGTCGACCTGACCTACGAGCAGTACTTC
CDR3: CASSTVDLTYEQYF

J: TRBJ2-6
D: .
size: .
V: TRBV12-3/TRBV12-4
DNA: TGTGCCAGCAGTTTGGTCCAGATGATAAGCTCTGGGGCCAACGTCCTGACTTTC
CDR3: CASSLVQMISSGANVLTF

J: TRBJ2-5
D: TRBD2
size: many
V: TRBV3-1
DNA: TGTGCCAGCAGCCACAGAGGACTAGCGGACCAAGAGACCCAGTACTTC
CDR3: CASSHRGLADQETQYF

J: TRBJ2-1
D: TRBD2
size: .
V: TRBV13
DNA: TGTGCCAGCAGCCCCTCCCTAGCGGTCGGTTACAATGAGCAGTTCTTC
CDR3: CASSPSLAVGYNEQFF

J: TRBJ2-5
D: .
size: .
V: TRBV7-3
DNA: TGTGCCAGCAGCTTAACGGCAGCTAGCCAGGAGACCCAGTACTTC
CDR3: CASSLTAASQETQYF

J: TRBJ2-6
D: .
size: many
V: TRBV21-1
DNA: TGTGCTCCAATAGGTCTTACAGCTTGCAACTCTGGGGCCAACGTCCTGACTTTC
CDR3: CAPIGLTACNSGANVLTF

J: TRBJ2-1
D: .
size: few
V: TRBV3-1
DNA: TGTGCCAGCAGCCAAGCGTGGGGATCCACCTACAATGAGCAGTTCTTC
CDR3: CASSQAWGSTYNEQFF

J: TRBJ2-2
D: .
size: many
V: TRBV7-7
DNA: TGTGCCAGCAGCCCGGGTCCAACCGGGGAGCTGTTTTTT
CDR3: CASSPGPTGELFF

J: TRBJ1-5
D: .
size: many
V: TRBV7-2
DNA: TGTGCCAGCAGCTTAGATGGGGGGGTCCTTAATCAGCCCCAGCATTTT
CDR3: CASSLDGGVLNQPQHF

J: TRBJ2-7
D: .
size: many
V: TRBV20-1
DNA: TGCAGTGCTAGAGATCCAGGGCGTCGCGAGCAGTACTTC
CDR3: CSARDPGRREQYF

J: TRBJ1-2
D: .
size: many
V: TRBV29-1
DNA: TGCAGCGTGGACTATGCCCGGGGGGCGTACTATGGCTACACCTTC
CDR3: CSVDYARGAYYGYTF

J: TRBJ2-1
D: TRBD1
size: .
V: TRBV4-1
DNA: TGCGCCAGCAGCCCGGGACAGGGGATCTACAATGAGCAGTTCTTC
CDR3: CASSPGQGIYNEQFF